This T cell receptor delta chain was found in a study of gamma-delta chains in newborns, infants, children. Across the whole study: Polyclonal expansion of innate γδ T cells after birth follows microbial exposure.

Trimming at V came to 4 bases and at J to 0 bases, leaving 16 bases not matched to a gene. In germline, CDR1 is TSWWSYY, CDR2 QGS. This CDR3 contains 20 residues. There are a few counts of this clone. TCRdb redid clone calling on the reads using CATT. The sample holds about 2,500 delta-chain clones, about 9.6% seen once. The chain combines TRDV1 with TRDJ1, with TRDD3 matching over 11 bases. Sequenced sample: blood. The TCR originated in a child who was a newborn, infant or young child, either healthy, febrile or measles-vaccinated (not recorded which). CDR3 nucleotide sequence: TGTGCTCTTGGGGGAGTTTACAGAGGTGACTGGGGGATATACACCGATAAACTCATCTTT. Translation: CALGGVYRGDWGIYTDKLIF.